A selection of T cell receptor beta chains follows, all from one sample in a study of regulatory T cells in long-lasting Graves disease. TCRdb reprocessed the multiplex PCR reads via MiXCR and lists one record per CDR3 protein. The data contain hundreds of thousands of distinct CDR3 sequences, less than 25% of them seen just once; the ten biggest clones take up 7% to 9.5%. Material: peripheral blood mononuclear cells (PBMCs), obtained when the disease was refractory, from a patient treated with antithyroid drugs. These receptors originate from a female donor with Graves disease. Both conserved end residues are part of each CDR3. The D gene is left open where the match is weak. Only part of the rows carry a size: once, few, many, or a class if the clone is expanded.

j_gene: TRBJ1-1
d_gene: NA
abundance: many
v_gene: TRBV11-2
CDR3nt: TGTGCCAGCAGCTCCCGGGGGACCAATTCCTGGATGAACACTGAAGCTTTCTTT
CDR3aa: CASSSRGTNSWMNTEAFF

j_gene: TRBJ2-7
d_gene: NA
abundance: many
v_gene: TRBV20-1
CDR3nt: TGCAGTGCTAGTAGGCCCCCTGGTGTAGGCTACGAGCAGTACTTC
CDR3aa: CSASRPPGVGYEQYF

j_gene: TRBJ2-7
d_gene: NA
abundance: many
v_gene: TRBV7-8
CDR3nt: TGTGCCAGCAGCTCGGACTGGGTTTACGAGCAGTACTTC
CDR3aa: CASSSDWVYEQYF

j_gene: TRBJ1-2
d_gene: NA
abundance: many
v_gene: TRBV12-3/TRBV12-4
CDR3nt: TGTGCCAGCAGTTTATCAGGGGCCGGTTACTACACCTTC
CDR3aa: CASSLSGAGYYTF

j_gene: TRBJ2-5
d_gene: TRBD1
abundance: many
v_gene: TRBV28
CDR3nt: TGTGCCAGCACCCTGAGAGACAGGGAAGAGACCCAGTACTTC
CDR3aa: CASTLRDREETQYF

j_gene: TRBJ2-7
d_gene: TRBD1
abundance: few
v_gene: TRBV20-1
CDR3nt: TGCAGTGCTGAAATCGGGACAGGGGAGCAGTACTTC
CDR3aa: CSAEIGTGEQYF

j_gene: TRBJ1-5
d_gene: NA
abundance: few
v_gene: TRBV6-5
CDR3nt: TGTGCCAGCAGTTACTCCCCCCGGGGTAGGAGCAATCAGCCCCAGCATTTT
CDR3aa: CASSYSPRGRSNQPQHF

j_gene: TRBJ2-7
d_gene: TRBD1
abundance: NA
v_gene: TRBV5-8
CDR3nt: TGTGCCAGCAGCTTCGGAAGGGGGCGCTCCTACGAGCAGTACTTC
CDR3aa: CASSFGRGRSYEQYF

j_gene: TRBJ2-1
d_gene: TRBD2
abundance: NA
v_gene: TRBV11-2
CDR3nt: TGTGCCAGCAGCTCCTTAGCGGGAGGGCCCTTTGAGCAGTTCTTC
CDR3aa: CASSSLAGGPFEQFF

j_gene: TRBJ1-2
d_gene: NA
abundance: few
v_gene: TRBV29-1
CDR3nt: TGCAGCTTTGGAGAAACGATCTATGGCTACACCTTC
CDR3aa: CSFGETIYGYTF

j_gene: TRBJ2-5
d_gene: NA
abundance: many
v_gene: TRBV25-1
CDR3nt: TGTGCCAGCAGCTTTGGAGGGGTAGAGACCCAGTACTTC
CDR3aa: CASSFGGVETQYF

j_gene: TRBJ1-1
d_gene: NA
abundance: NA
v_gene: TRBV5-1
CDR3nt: TGCGCCAGCAGCGCCGGTGTCTCCGGCGGCACTGAAGCTTTCTTT
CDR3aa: CASSAGVSGGTEAFF

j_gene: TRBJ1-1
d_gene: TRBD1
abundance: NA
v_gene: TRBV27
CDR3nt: TGTGCCAGCAGTTTCACAGGGGGTATCACTGAAGCTTTCTTT
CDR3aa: CASSFTGGITEAFF

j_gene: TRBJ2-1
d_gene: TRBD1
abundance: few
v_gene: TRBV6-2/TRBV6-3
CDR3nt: TGTGCCAGCAGTTATCAGGACAGGGGATTATATGAGCAGTTCTTC
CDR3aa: CASSYQDRGLYEQFF

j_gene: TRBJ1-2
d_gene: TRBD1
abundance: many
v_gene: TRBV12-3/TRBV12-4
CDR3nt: TGTGCCAGCAGTCAAGGGACAGCTAACTATGGCTACACCTTC
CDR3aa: CASSQGTANYGYTF

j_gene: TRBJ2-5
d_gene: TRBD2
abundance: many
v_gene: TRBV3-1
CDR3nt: TGTGCCAGCAGGCAGACTAGCGGTGGGGAGACCCAGTACTTC
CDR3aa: CASRQTSGGETQYF

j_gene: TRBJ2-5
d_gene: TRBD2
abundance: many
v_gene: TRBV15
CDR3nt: TGTGCCACCGCCCCGGGACTAGCGGAGACCCAGTACTTC
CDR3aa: CATAPGLAETQYF

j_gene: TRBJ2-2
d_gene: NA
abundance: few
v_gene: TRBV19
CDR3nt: TGTGCCAGTAGTATCGATCTCGGACGGGAGCTGTTTTTT
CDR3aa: CASSIDLGRELFF

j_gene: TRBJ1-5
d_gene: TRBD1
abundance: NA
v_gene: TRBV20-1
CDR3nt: TGCAGTGCTAGAGGGACAGGGTTCGTTCAGCCCCAGCATTTT
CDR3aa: CSARGTGFVQPQHF

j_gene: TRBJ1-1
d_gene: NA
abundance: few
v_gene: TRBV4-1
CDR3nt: TGCGCCAGCAGCCAGTATTGGGGAAACACTGAAGCTTTCTTT
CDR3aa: CASSQYWGNTEAFF

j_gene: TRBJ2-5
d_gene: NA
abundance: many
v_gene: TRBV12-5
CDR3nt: TGTGCTAGTGGTTTCGAAGAGACCCAGTACTTC
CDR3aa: CASGFEETQYF

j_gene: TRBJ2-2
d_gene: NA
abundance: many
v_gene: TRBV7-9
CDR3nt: TGTGCCAGCAGCTACAACAGGGTACTCCAGGGCACCGGGGAGCTGTTTTTT
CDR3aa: CASSYNRVLQGTGELFF

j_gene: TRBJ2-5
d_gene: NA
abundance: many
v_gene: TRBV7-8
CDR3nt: TGTGCCAGCAGCTTGGGTTTGGGGGGCGCGAAGACCCAGTACTTC
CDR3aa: CASSLGLGGAKTQYF

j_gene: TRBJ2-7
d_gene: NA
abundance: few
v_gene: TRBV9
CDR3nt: TGTGCCAGCAGCGTAGCCCCCCAGGGGAAAATTTACGAGCAGTACTTC
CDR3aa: CASSVAPQGKIYEQYF

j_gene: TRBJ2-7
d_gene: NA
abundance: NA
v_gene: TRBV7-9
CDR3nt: TGTGCCAGCAGCTTATGGTCAACCTACGAGCAGTACTTC
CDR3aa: CASSLWSTYEQYF

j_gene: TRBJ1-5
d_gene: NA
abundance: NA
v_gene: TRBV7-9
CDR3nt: TGTGCCAGCAGTTCCGGAGCGTATAGCAATCAGCCCCAGCATTTT
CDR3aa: CASSSGAYSNQPQHF

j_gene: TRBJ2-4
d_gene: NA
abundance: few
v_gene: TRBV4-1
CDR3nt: TGCGCCAGCAGCCAAGATCTAAGGACAGTCAGCAAAAACATTCAGTACTTC
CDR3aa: CASSQDLRTVSKNIQYF

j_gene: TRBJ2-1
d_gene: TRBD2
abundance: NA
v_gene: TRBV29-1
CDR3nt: TGCAGCGGCAGACTACTAGCGGGAGCATACAATGAGCAGTTCTTC
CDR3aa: CSGRLLAGAYNEQFF